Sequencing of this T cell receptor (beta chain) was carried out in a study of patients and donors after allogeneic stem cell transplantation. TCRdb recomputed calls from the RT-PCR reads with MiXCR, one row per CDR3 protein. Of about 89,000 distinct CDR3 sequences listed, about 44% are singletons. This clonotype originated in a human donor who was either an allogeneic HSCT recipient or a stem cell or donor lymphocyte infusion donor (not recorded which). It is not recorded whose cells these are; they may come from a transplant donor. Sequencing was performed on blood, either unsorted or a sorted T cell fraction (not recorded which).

CDR3 protein: CATSRVKERGTEAFF. The CDR3 region has the DNA TGTGCCACCAGCCGAGTGAAAGAGCGGGGCACTGAAGCTTTCTTT. This chain joins TRBV15 and TRBJ1-1, with no clear D. Between the trimmed V and J ends, which lost 5 bases and 4 bases, there was a span of 17 bases. The CDR3 length is 15 residues. Germline-derived CDR1 and CDR2 are LNHNV and YYDKDF (reference sequence). Complete variable domain (other parts from reference TRBV15 and TRBJ1-1): DAMVIQNPRYQVTQFGKPVTLSCSQTLNHNVMYWYQQKSSQAPKLLFHYYDKDFNNEADTPDNFQSRRPNTSFCFLDIRSPGLGDTAMYLCATSRVKERGTEAFFGQGTRLTVV.